Detailed here is one TCR beta chain. These data originate in a study of blood T cell repertoires in COVID-19. Study information: The origin of the acute and convalescent COVID-19 samples was the United States, Italy and Spain.

Germline-derived CDR1 and CDR2 are SGHRS and YFSETQ. The V and J ends lost 1 base and 3 bases respectively, with 20 bases between them. This CDR3 has 17 amino acids. How the authors handled the data: By means of reference gene primer amplification, nucleated cell counts were estimated. Assay used: immunoSEQ multiplex PCR; TCRdb lists only in-frame clones, some missing. V and J calls and clone size follow that table, whereas D and trimming were derived from the DNA. The sample lists about 180,000 clones, roughly 86% occurring once. This chain joins TRBV5-1 and TRBJ2-7; D is perhaps TRBD2 (5 bases). The specimen sequenced was PBMCs or T cells enriched from blood (not recorded which). This TCR came from a woman in her twenties or thirties who had recovered from COVID-19. For the CDR3, the DNA is TGCGCCAGCAGCTTGAGTCGAGGGAGTTCCTACTACTACGAGCAGTACTTC. Amino acid sequence: CASSLSRGSSYYYEQYF. Drawing the rest from reference TRBV5-1 and TRBJ2-7, the complete variable domain is KAGVTQTPRYLIKTRGQQVTLSCSPISGHRSVSWYQQTPGQGLQFLFEYFSETQRNKGNFPGRFSGRQFSNSRSEMNVSTLELGDSALYLCASSLSRGSSYYYEQYFGPGTRLTVT.